These T cell receptor beta chains were read from a single sample in a study of blood T cell repertoires in COVID-19. Libraries were prepared by immunoSEQ multiplex PCR; TCRdb keeps only in-frame clonotypes and omits some of them. The data show about 64,000 clones, about 93% seen once. Sequenced sample: peripheral blood. These receptors were obtained from a woman older than 75 with active COVID-19. The CDR3 runs from the conserved cysteine through the conserved F or W. The D gene is left open where the match is weak. Some rows mark clone size as missing; the rest say once, few, many or name a class of expanded clone.

V gene	D gene	J gene	clone size	CDR3 protein	CDR3 DNA
TRBV2	TRBD1	TRBJ1-6	once	CASSQGQYNSPLHF	TGTGCCAGCAGCCAGGGACAGTATAATTCACCCCTCCACTTT
TRBV27	.	TRBJ1-1	.	CASSPSYEGAEAFF	TGTGCCAGCAGTCCGTCCTACGAGGGGGCTGAAGCTTTCTTT
TRBV11-2	.	TRBJ1-5	once	CASSFPGENQPQHF	TGTGCCAGCAGCTTCCCGGGAGAGAATCAGCCCCAGCATTTT
TRBV19	TRBD1	TRBJ1-2	.	CASSPDRPYGYTF	TGTGCCAGTAGTCCGGACAGGCCCTATGGCTACACCTTC
TRBV5-1	.	TRBJ1-1	.	CASSLAQDGAEAFF	TGCGCCAGCAGCTTGGCCCAGGACGGGGCTGAAGCTTTCTTT
TRBV18	.	TRBJ2-5	.	CASATQETQYF	TGTGCCAGCGCAACACAAGAGACCCAGTACTTC
TRBV3-1/TRBV3-2	.	TRBJ1-5	.	CASSLAGINQPQHF	TGTGCCAGCAGCCTAGCGGGAATCAATCAGCCCCAGCATTTT
TRBV10-3	TRBD2	TRBJ2-1	.	CAISTGTSHEQFF	TGTGCCATCAGTACCGGGACTAGCCATGAGCAGTTCTTC
TRBV3-1/TRBV3-2	TRBD2	TRBJ2-1	.	CASSQDGAGAYNEQFF	TGTGCCAGCAGCCAAGATGGGGCGGGAGCCTACAATGAGCAGTTCTTC
TRBV6-5	.	TRBJ2-2	once	CASPGRRNTGELFF	TGTGCCAGCCCCGGAAGGAGGAACACCGGGGAGCTGTTTTTT
TRBV12-1	.	TRBJ2-2	.	CASSFAGTSGRFANTGELFF	TGTGCCAGCAGCTTTGCGGGGACTAGCGGGAGGTTCGCGAACACCGGGGAGCTGTTTTTT
TRBV5-4	.	TRBJ2-3	.	CASNGQGGGTDTQYF	TGTGCCAGCAACGGACAGGGCGGGGGAACAGATACGCAGTATTTT
TRBV11-3	TRBD1	TRBJ2-5	.	CASSLEQGANQETQYF	TGTGCCAGCAGCTTAGAACAGGGGGCCAATCAAGAGACCCAGTACTTC
TRBV5-1	.	TRBJ1-4	once	CASSLGQNNEKLFF	TGCGCCAGCAGCTTGGGGCAGAATAATGAAAAACTGTTTTTT
TRBV12-3/TRBV12-4	.	TRBJ2-4	.	CASRSTGSNIQYF	TGTGCCAGCAGATCAACAGGATCAAACATTCAGTACTTC
TRBV4-1	.	TRBJ1-6	.	CASSQGGGENSPLHF	TGCGCCAGCAGCCAAGGTGGAGGGGAGAATTCACCCCTCCACTTT
TRBV19	.	TRBJ1-3	once	CAADSSSGNTIYF	TGTGCAGCGGACTCTTCATCTGGAAACACCATATATTTT
TRBV24-1	TRBD1	TRBJ2-1	.	CATSDFDRGNNEQFF	TGTGCCACCAGTGATTTTGACAGGGGGAACAATGAGCAGTTCTTC
TRBV5-4	TRBD1	TRBJ1-2	few	CASSPGTGNYGYTF	TGTGCCAGCAGCCCCGGGACAGGCAACTATGGCTACACCTTC
TRBV6-5	.	TRBJ1-3	.	CASSLTGLGNTIYF	TGTGCCAGCAGTCTAACAGGGTTAGGAAACACCATATATTTT
TRBV7-9	TRBD1	TRBJ1-6	.	CASSLETGRSPLHF	TGTGCCAGCAGCTTAGAGACAGGGCGTTCACCCCTCCACTTT
TRBV28	TRBD2	TRBJ2-1	.	CASSLRTSRIYNEQFF	TGTGCCAGCAGTCTAAGGACTAGCCGAATCTACAATGAGCAGTTCTTC
TRBV19	.	TRBJ2-7	few	CASADRNYEQYF	TGTGCCAGTGCGGACAGAAACTACGAGCAGTACTTC
TRBV10-2	TRBD2	TRBJ2-3	.	CASRDGGGATDTQYF	TGCGCCAGCAGGGACGGCGGGGGGGCCACAGATACGCAGTATTTT
TRBV6-2/TRBV6-3	TRBD2	TRBJ2-1	once	CASSYSKVASGGARSYNEQFF	TGTGCCAGCAGTTACTCGAAGGTCGCTAGCGGGGGGGCTAGATCCTACAATGAGCAGTTCTTC
TRBV7-2	TRBD1	TRBJ1-3	.	CASSLGAQGAGNTIYF	TGTGCCAGCAGCTTAGGGGCACAGGGGGCTGGAAACACCATATATTTT
TRBV19	.	TRBJ1-6	.	CASSIQGYSPLHF	TGTGCCAGTAGTATCCAGGGATATTCACCCCTCCACTTT
TRBV6-5	TRBD1	TRBJ2-7	.	CASSPGQGSHEQYF	TGTGCCAGCAGTCCGGGACAGGGGAGCCACGAGCAGTACTTC
TRBV27	.	TRBJ1-6	.	CASSWGRGNSPLHF	TGTGCCAGCAGTTGGGGAAGGGGTAATTCACCCCTCCACTTT
TRBV10-2	TRBD2	TRBJ2-5	.	CASSSLAGGQETQYF	TGCGCCAGCAGTAGCCTAGCGGGGGGACAAGAGACCCAGTACTTC
TRBV30	TRBD1	TRBJ1-4	.	CAWSASRDSGEKLFF	TGTGCCTGGAGTGCGTCTCGGGACAGTGGTGAAAAACTGTTTTTT
TRBV23-1	.	TRBJ2-5	.	CASSQPSSTQYF	TGCGCCAGCAGTCAACCCTCTTCGACCCAGTACTTC